The 32 T cell receptor beta chains presented below share a single source sample, sequenced in a study of blood T cell repertoires in COVID-19. Only in-frame clones appear in the TCRdb table, and some are missing; sequencing was by immunoSEQ multiplex PCR. The sample lists more than 65,000 clones, around 83% occurring once. Sequencing input: peripheral blood. These receptors all come from an elderly woman with acute or convalescent COVID-19.

This clone has more than one count but fewer than ten. The chain links TRBV7-2 to TRBJ1-6; TRBD1 agrees at 9 bases. The CDR3 is made up of 19 amino acids. Germline V CDR1 and CDR2: SGHTA, FQGNSA. Trimming cost V 4 bases and J 10 bases; bases outside gene matches: 20. Here the CDR3 DNA reads TGTGCCAGCAGCTCCTTAGAGCCGGGACAGGGTGAGTTTGGCTCACCCCTCCACTTT. Translated: CASSSLEPGQGEFGSPLHF.

Written as DNA, the CDR3 is TGTGCCAGCAGCGCCGGACTAGCGGGGGGGAGCACAGATACGCAGTATTTT. This codes for CASSAGLAGGSTDTQYF. The chain carries TRBV5-6 and TRBJ2-3, with 15 nucleotides matching TRBD2. CDR1 and CDR2 from the germline V gene are SGHDT and YYEEEE. V lost 4 bases and J lost 0; bases outside the gene matches: 3. CDR3 length equals 17 residues.

V and J are TRBV11-2 and TRBJ1-4; 7 nucleotides line up with TRBD1. The V and J ends lost 5 bases and 5 bases, in that order; junction bases with no gene match: 5. Looked up from germline, CDR1 is SGHAT and CDR2 is FQNNGV. The CDR3 loop spans 14 amino acids. The CDR3, as DNA: TGTGCCAGCAGCCTTAGGGGGCTAAATGAAAAACTGTTTTTT. Its translation is CASSLRGLNEKLFF.

CDR3 coding DNA: TGCAGCGTCCGGGACAGGAGCTCCTACGAGCAGTACTTC. Translating it yields CSVRDRSSYEQYF. This rearrangement joins TRBV29-1 to TRBJ2-7; 8 bases are a match to TRBD1. The CDR3 has 13 amino acids. Germline V gene lookup returns CDR1 SQVTM and CDR2 ANQGSEA. Germline trimming cut 6 bases from V and 0 bases from J; bases unmatched to any gene: 4.

The rearrangement uses TRBV5-5 and TRBJ1-6; 7 nucleotides align to TRBD1. The CDR3 extends over 15 amino acids. Germline values: CDR1 SGHKS, CDR2 YYEKEE (reference sequence). With V trimmed by 0 bases and J by 7 bases, 4 bases remained unmatched. The CDR3 DNA follows: TGTGCCAGCAGCTTGGATCCAGGGGGAAATTCACCCCTCCACTTT. It specifies CASSLDPGGNSPLHF.

This chain uses TRBV6-5 with TRBJ2-1, with D possibly being TRBD2 (6 bases). The germline V and J ends were trimmed by 7 bases and 8 bases, with 18 bases remaining between them. Germline V gene data show CDR1 as MNHEY and CDR2 as SVGAGI. The CDR3 extends over 14 amino acids. The CDR3 nucleotides are TGTGCCAGCACCCTCCGGGGGACCTCCGATGAGCAGTTCTTC. Protein: CASTLRGTSDEQFF.

The CDR3 sequence: CASSPSGTGGHEQYF. CDR3 nucleotides: TGTGCCAGCAGCCCAAGCGGGACAGGGGGCCACGAGCAGTACTTC. The J gene is TRBJ2-7, the V gene TRBV7-9; TRBD1 agrees at 12 bases. This CDR3 spans 15 amino acids. The germline V gene encodes CDR1 SEHNR and CDR2 FQNEAQ (reference sequence). Losses at the gene ends were 5 bases for V and 5 bases for J; bases not matched to a gene: 7.

The V gene is TRBV6-1, the J gene TRBJ1-2, with 10 bases matching TRBD1. The V and J ends lost 2 bases and 8 bases, in that order; junction bases with no gene match: 8. The CDR3 length is 15 residues. In germline, CDR1 is MNHNS, CDR2 SASEGT. CDR3 sequence reads: CASSERGDRGDGYTF. CDR3 bases: TGTGCCAGCAGTGAACGAGGGGACAGGGGTGACGGCTACACCTTC.

This clone was recorded a few times. The rearrangement uses TRBV15 and TRBJ1-1; D unresolved. The CDR3 runs to 13 residues. The V gene's germline CDR1 is LNHNV and CDR2 YYDKDF (reference sequence). Trimming took 0 bases from V and 8 from J, leaving 10 bases between them. The CDR3 coding sequence is TGTGCCACCAGCAGAGATCGGTCGTTCGAAGCTTTCTTT. Translating it yields CATSRDRSFEAFF.

This rearrangement joins TRBV6-5 to TRBJ2-3; TRBD2 matches at 7 bases. CDR3 length: 14 amino acids. Germline V lookup: CDR1 MNHEY, CDR2 SVGAGI. V lost 7 bases, J lost 3 bases, and 7 bases stayed unmatched. The CDR3 sequence is CASKLGRGTDTQYF. CDR3 DNA: TGTGCCAGCAAGTTGGGGAGGGGAACAGATACGCAGTATTTT.

The chain has TRBV3-1 (or the pseudogene TRBV3-2) and TRBJ1-2; TRBD1 agrees at 7 bases. V shed 0 bases and J 0 bases; nucleotides not matched to a gene: 4. Looked up from germline, CDR1 is LGHDT and CDR2 is YNNKEL (reference sequence). The CDR3 extends over 16 amino acids. The CDR3 loop is CASSQEEGAPNYGYTF. DNA for the CDR3: TGTGCCAGCAGCCAAGAGGAGGGGGCGCCTAACTATGGCTACACCTTC.

This clone was counted a few times. This chain uses TRBV2 with TRBJ2-7, with TRBD2 matching 11 bases. CDR3 length equals 16 residues. Germline CDR1 and CDR2: SNHLY and FYNNEI. V dropped 6 bases and J dropped 2; count of bases not matched to a gene: 9. The CDR3 is CASRRTSGGTTYEQYF. CDR3 in DNA: TGTGCCAGCAGGAGAACTAGCGGGGGAACCACCTACGAGCAGTACTTC.

This clone was observed a handful of times. This sequence joins TRBV5-6 and TRBJ2-5, with D possibly matching TRBD2 (5 bases). The CDR3 runs to 16 residues. Germline CDR1 is SGHDT and CDR2 is YYEEEE. Trimming removed 4 bases from V and 0 bases from J, with 16 bases in between. CDR3 nucleotide sequence: TGTGCCAGCAGCCGGAGAGTCGGGGATTACCAAGAGACCCAGTACTTC. Translated, it gives CASSRRVGDYQETQYF.

The chain joins TRBV3-1 (or the pseudogene TRBV3-2) to TRBJ1-5, with D possibly being TRBD1 (6 bases). This CDR3 spans 14 amino acids. Germline CDR1 reads LGHDT; CDR2 reads YNNKEL (reference sequence). Between the trimmed V and J ends, which lost 4 bases and 5 bases, there was a span of 12 bases. CDR3 protein: CASSPGAGDQPQHF. In DNA, the CDR3 is TGTGCCAGCAGCCCAGGGGCGGGAGATCAGCCCCAGCATTTT.

The chain uses TRBV10-1 and TRBJ2-7, with 7 nucleotides matching TRBD1. The CDR3 is made up of 14 amino acids. The J segment lost 2 bases and the V segment lost 5 bases, leaving 6 bases of the junction unmatched. Germline V CDR1 and CDR2: WNHNN, SYGVQD (reference sequence). Here the CDR3 DNA reads TGCGCCAGCAGTTCATCCGGGACAGCCTACGAGCAGTACTTC. Encoded protein: CASSSSGTAYEQYF.

The chain recombines TRBV9 with TRBJ1-1; 9 bases match TRBD1. From germline, CDR1 is SGDLS and CDR2 YYNGEE. The CDR3 contains 16 residues. Losses at the gene ends were 4 bases for V and 1 base for J; bases not matched to a gene: 8. The CDR3 DNA sequence: TGTGCCAGCAGCTTCGGACAGGGGCGGCGGAACACTGAAGCTTTCTTT. It codes for CASSFGQGRRNTEAFF.

The rearrangement links TRBV27 to TRBJ2-1, with TRBD2 matching 13 bases. The J segment lost 0 bases and the V segment lost 4 bases, leaving 12 bases of the junction unmatched. This CDR3 comprises 20 residues. Germline V gene lookup returns CDR1 MNHEY and CDR2 SMNVEV (reference sequence). The CDR3 region is CASSSFEGLAGYSSYNEQFF. DNA of the CDR3: TGTGCCAGCAGTTCTTTCGAGGGACTAGCGGGGTACAGCTCCTACAATGAGCAGTTCTTC.

This clone turned up a few times. The rearrangement joins TRBV30 to TRBJ2-6, with 9 bases fitting TRBD2. V shed 8 bases, J shed 1 base, and the junction held 6 bases outside the gene matches. The CDR3 runs to 15 residues. Germline CDR1 and CDR2: GTSNPN and SVGIG (reference sequence). This chain's CDR3 is CARNSGGSGANVLTF. The CDR3 region has the DNA TGTGCCCGGAATAGCGGGGGATCTGGGGCCAACGTCCTGACTTTC.

The chain links TRBV5-4 to TRBJ1-4; 8 bases are a match to TRBD1. The CDR3 runs 16 residues. V shed 0 bases and J 6 bases; nucleotides not matched to a gene: 7. Per the germline V gene, CDR1 is SGHNT and CDR2 is YYREEE (reference sequence). Written as DNA, the CDR3 is TGTGCCAGCAGCTTGGCATTGGGCAGGGGGCATGAAAAACTGTTTTTT. It specifies CASSLALGRGHEKLFF.

The chain has TRBV5-6 and TRBJ2-5; TRBD1 is a possible D gene (5 bases). The CDR3 is 14 amino acids. The germline gives CDR1 SGHDT, CDR2 YYEEEE. V was trimmed by 1 base and J by 4 bases, leaving 11 bases between them. CDR3 protein: CASSLSGSGETQYF. Here the CDR3 DNA reads TGTGCCAGCAGCTTGTCAGGGTCGGGAGAGACCCAGTACTTC.

Only a few counts were recorded for this clone. The chain links TRBV7-8 to TRBJ2-7; TRBD2 agrees at 9 bases. The CDR3 length is 15 residues. The V segment lost 5 bases and the J segment 4 bases; nucleotides outside the gene matches: 9. Germline assignment: CDR1 SGHVS and CDR2 FQNEAQ. This CDR3 is CASSAPSGGRYEQYF. The CDR3 DNA follows: TGTGCCAGCAGCGCTCCCAGCGGGGGGCGGTACGAGCAGTACTTC.

The rearrangement joins TRBV11-3 to TRBJ1-1; D is undetermined. With 5 bases removed from V and 3 bases from J, the gap between germline ends came to 10 bases. The CDR3 has 13 amino acids. Germline V gene lookup returns CDR1 SGHNT and CDR2 YENEEA. The CDR3 loop is CASSTLTDTEAFF. In DNA form, the CDR3 reads TGTGCCAGCAGCACGCTTACAGACACTGAAGCTTTCTTT.

The chain carries TRBV4-1 and TRBJ2-7; 8 bases map to TRBD2. The CDR3 covers 14 residues. Germline V gene lookup returns CDR1 MGHRA and CDR2 YSYEKL. V shed 1 base and J 3 bases; nucleotides not matched to a gene: 2. Written as DNA, the CDR3 is TGCGCCAGCAGCCAAGCGGGAGGGGGCTACGAGCAGTACTTC. Amino acids: CASSQAGGGYEQYF.

CDR3 region: CASSFPWTAVTGELFF. The CDR3 DNA reads TGTGCCAGCTCCTTTCCCTGGACAGCCGTCACCGGGGAGCTGTTTTTT. This rearrangement joins TRBV28 to TRBJ2-2; weak D call: TRBD1 (6 bases). The CDR3 is 16 residues long. The V gene's germline CDR1 is MDHEN and CDR2 SYDVKM. V dropped 8 bases and J dropped 4 bases, with 20 bases sitting between them. Full variable domain (remainder filled in from reference TRBV28 and TRBJ2-2): DVKVTQSSRYLVKRTGEKVFLECVQDMDHENMFWYRQDPGLGLRLIYFSYDVKMKEKGDIPEGYSVSREKKERFSLILESASTNQTSMYLCASSFPWTAVTGELFFGEGSRLTVL.

The gene calls are TRBV13 and TRBJ1-2; D is unclear. Germline CDR1 reads PRHDT; CDR2 reads FYEKMQ (reference sequence). Between the trimmed V and J ends, which lost 4 bases and 0 bases, there was a span of 15 bases. The CDR3 loop spans 16 amino acids. This CDR3 reads CASSSSGLPPNYGYTF. DNA for the CDR3: TGTGCCAGCAGCTCCTCGGGTCTCCCGCCTAACTATGGCTACACCTTC. The variable domain in full, with the rest retrieved from reference TRBV13 and TRBJ1-2, is AAGVIQSPRHLIKEKRETATLKCYPIPRHDTVYWYQQGPGQDPQFLISFYEKMQSDKGSIPDRFSAQQFSDYHSELNMSSLELGDSALYFCASSSSGLPPNYGYTFGSGTRLTVV.

V is TRBV27 and J is TRBJ1-2; 7 bases map to TRBD1. The CDR3 contains 15 residues. CDR1 MNHEY and CDR2 SMNVEV come from the germline V gene (reference sequence). V shed 5 bases and J 0 bases; nucleotides not matched to a gene: 6. In DNA, the CDR3 is TGTGCCAGCAGTCCAACAGGGGTGCCTAACTATGGCTACACCTTC. Residues: CASSPTGVPNYGYTF.

The genes are TRBV28 and TRBJ2-5, with D perhaps matching TRBD2 (7 bases). Germline values: CDR1 MDHEN, CDR2 SYDVKM. Deletions cut 6 bases from V and 4 bases from J, with 12 bases between. The CDR3 has 13 residues. The CDR3 DNA is TGTGCCAGCAGGAGGGGGGGTAGAGAGACCCAGTACTTC. Protein product: CASRRGGRETQYF.

The rearrangement uses TRBV6-4 and TRBJ1-2, with TRBD1 as a possible D gene (6 bases). This CDR3 spans 13 amino acids. Germline V gene sequence: CDR1 MRHNA, CDR2 SNTAGT. The V end lost 5 bases, the J end lost 4 bases, and 11 bases lay between the germline ends. The CDR3 reads CASSPTGAYGYTF. In nucleotides, the CDR3 is TGTGCCAGCAGTCCGACAGGCGCCTATGGCTACACCTTC.

The rearrangement uses TRBV28 and TRBJ1-6, with 8 bases that match TRBD1. V shed 5 bases, J shed 7 bases, and the junction held 7 bases outside the gene matches. Germline values: CDR1 MDHEN, CDR2 SYDVKM. The CDR3 runs to 15 residues. The CDR3 DNA follows: TGTGCCAGCAGTCCCCCGGGACAGGAGAATTCACCCCTCCACTTT. Its protein is CASSPPGQENSPLHF.

The chain combines TRBV5-6 with TRBJ2-3; D gene uncertain. The CDR3 covers 16 residues. V gave up 3 bases and J gave up 0 bases, with 14 bases separating them. The V gene's germline CDR1 is SGHDT and CDR2 YYEEEE. The DNA of the CDR3 is TGTGCCAGCAGCTCTAGTACGGTTTCTAGCACAGATACGCAGTATTTT. Its translation: CASSSSTVSSTDTQYF.

The chain joins TRBV18 to TRBJ1-2; D call uncertain. There are 15 residues in the CDR3. The V gene's germline CDR1 is KGHSH and CDR2 LQKENI. Trimming took off 2 bases at V and 0 bases at J, with 10 bases between the two ends. In DNA, the CDR3 is TGTGCCAGCTCACCAAATCCGGTCGCTAACTATGGCTACACCTTC. Protein product: CASSPNPVANYGYTF.

V and J are TRBV2 and TRBJ1-5; a possible D gene is TRBD1 (6 bases). CDR3 length: 15 residues. Germline CDR1 SNHLY, CDR2 FYNNEI. V lost 5 bases and J lost 0, with 11 bases in between. CDR3 nucleotide sequence: TGTGCCAGCAGTCGAGACAGGTCTAGCAATCAGCCCCAGCATTTT. The encoded protein is CASSRDRSSNQPQHF.